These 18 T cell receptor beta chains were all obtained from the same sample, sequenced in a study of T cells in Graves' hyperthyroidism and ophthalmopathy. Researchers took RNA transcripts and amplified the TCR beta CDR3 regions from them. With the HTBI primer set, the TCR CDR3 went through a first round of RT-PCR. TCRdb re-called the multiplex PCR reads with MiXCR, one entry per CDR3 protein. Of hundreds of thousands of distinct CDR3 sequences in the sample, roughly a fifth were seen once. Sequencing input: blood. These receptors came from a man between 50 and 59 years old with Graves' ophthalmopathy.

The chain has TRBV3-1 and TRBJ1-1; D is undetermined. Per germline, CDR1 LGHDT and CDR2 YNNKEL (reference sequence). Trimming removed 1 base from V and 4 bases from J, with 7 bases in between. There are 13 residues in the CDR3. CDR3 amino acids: CASSQVQITEAFF. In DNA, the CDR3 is TGTGCCAGCAGCCAAGTGCAGATCACTGAAGCTTTCTTT.

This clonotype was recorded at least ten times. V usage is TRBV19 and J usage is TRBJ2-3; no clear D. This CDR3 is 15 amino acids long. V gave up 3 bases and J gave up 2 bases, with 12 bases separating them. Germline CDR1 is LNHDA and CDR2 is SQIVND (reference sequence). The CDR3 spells CASSISRRNTDTQYF. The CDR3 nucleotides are TGTGCCAGTAGTATTTCTCGGCGGAACACAGATACGCAGTATTTT.

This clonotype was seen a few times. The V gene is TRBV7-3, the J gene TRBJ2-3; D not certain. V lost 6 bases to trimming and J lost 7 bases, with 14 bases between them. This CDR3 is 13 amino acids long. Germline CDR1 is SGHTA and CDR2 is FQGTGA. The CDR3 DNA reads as TGTGCCAGCAGATACGATACGGAGAATACGCAGTATTTT. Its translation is CASRYDTENTQYF.

The CDR3 is CASSTSSSSYNEQFF. CDR3 nucleotides: TGTGCCAGCAGCACGTCTAGTAGCTCCTACAATGAGCAGTTCTTC. The chain joins TRBV5-5 to TRBJ2-1; D unresolved. The CDR3 spans 15 residues. Trimming removed 4 bases at V and 0 bases at J, with 11 bases between. Per the germline V gene, CDR1 is SGHKS and CDR2 is YYEKEE (reference sequence).

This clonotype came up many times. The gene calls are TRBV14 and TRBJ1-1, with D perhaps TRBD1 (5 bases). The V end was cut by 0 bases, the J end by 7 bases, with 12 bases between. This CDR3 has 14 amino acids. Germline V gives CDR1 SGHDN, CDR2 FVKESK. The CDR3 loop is CASSQDFTGGEAFF. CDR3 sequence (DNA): TGTGCCAGCAGCCAAGATTTTACAGGCGGTGAAGCTTTCTTT.

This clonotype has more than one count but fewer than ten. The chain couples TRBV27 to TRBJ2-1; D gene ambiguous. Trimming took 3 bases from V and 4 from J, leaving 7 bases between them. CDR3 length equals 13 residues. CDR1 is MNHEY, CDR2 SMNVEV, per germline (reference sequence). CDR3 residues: CASSFSLYNEQFF. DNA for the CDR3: TGTGCCAGCAGTTTTTCTCTGTACAATGAGCAGTTCTTC.

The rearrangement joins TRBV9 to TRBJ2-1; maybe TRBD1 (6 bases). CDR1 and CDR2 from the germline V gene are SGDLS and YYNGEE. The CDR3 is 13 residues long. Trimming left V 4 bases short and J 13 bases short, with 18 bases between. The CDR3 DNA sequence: TGTGCCAGCAGCCCCAGTCATGGGGGCAGCCAGTTCTTC. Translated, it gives CASSPSHGGSQFF.

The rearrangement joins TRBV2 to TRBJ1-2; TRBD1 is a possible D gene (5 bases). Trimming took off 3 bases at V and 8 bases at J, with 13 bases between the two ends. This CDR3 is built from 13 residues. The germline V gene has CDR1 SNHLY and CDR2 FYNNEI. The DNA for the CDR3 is TGTGCCAGCAGTGACCAGGGATCGCGGGGCTACACCTTC. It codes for CASSDQGSRGYTF.

The CDR3 DNA reads as TGCAGTGCTGGCCGGGACAGGGGAATGGGAAAACTGTTTTTT. As protein: CSAGRDRGMGKLFF. The rearrangement uses TRBV20-1 and TRBJ1-4; 10 nucleotides agree with TRBD1. Germline values: CDR1 DFQATT, CDR2 SNEGSKA (reference sequence). There are 14 residues in the CDR3. The V and J ends lost 5 bases and 10 bases, in that order; junction bases with no gene match: 10.

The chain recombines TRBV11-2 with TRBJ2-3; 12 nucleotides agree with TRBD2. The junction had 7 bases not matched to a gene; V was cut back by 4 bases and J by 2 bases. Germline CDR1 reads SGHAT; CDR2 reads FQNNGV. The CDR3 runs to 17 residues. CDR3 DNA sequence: TGTGCCAGCAGCTCGGGACTAGCGGGTCGTATCACAGATACGCAGTATTTT. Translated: CASSSGLAGRITDTQYF.

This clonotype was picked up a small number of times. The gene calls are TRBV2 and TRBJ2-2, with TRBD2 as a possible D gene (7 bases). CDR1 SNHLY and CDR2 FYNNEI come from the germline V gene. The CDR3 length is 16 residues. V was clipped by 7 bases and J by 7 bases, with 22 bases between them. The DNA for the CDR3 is TGTGCCAGCATCCCCAAGGGGGGGAATTATGTCGGGGAGCTGTTTTTT. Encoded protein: CASIPKGGNYVGELFF.

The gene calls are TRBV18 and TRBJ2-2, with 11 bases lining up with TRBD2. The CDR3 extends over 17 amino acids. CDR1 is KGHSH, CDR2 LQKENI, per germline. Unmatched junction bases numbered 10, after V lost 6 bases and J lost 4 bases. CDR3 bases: TGTGCCAGCTCCCCAACCGGGACTAGCGGACTCACCGGGGAGCTGTTTTTT. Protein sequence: CASSPTGTSGLTGELFF.

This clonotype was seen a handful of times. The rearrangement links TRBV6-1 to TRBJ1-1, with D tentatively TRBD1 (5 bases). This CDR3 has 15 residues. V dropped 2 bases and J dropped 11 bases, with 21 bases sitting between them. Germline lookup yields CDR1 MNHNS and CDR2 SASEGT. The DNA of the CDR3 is TGTGCCAGCAGTGAAAAATCGGGGCCCCTACCGTGGGCTTTCTTT. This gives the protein CASSEKSGPLPWAFF.

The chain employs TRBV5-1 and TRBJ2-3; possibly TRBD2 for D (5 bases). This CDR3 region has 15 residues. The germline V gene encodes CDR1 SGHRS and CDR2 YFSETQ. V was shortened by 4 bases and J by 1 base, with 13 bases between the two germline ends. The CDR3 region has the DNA TGCGCCAGCAGCCAGGACGTGGGAGGCACAGATACGCAGTATTTT. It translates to CASSQDVGGTDTQYF.

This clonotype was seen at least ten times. CDR3 residues: CASSPLAGDTDTQYF. The CDR3 DNA sequence: TGTGCCAGCAGCCCCCTGGCGGGAGACACAGATACGCAGTATTTT. The rearrangement joins TRBV7-3 to TRBJ2-3, with 7 positions matching TRBD2. The germline V gene encodes CDR1 SGHTA and CDR2 FQGTGA. CDR3 size: 15 residues. The V and J ends lost 5 bases and 2 bases, in that order; junction bases with no gene match: 7.

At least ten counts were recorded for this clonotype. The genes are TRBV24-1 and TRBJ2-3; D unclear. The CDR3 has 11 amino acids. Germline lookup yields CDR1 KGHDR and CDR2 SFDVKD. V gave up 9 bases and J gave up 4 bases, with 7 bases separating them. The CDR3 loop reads CATRQADTQYF. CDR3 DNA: TGTGCCACCCGTCAGGCAGATACGCAGTATTTT.

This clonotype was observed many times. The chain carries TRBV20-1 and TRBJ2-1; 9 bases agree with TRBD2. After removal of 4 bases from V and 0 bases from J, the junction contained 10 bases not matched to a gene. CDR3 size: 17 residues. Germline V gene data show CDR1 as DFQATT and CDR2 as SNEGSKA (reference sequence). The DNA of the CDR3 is TGCAGTGCTACTGATTCCTTTAGCGGGAGCTCCTACAATGAGCAGTTCTTC. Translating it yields CSATDSFSGSSYNEQFF.

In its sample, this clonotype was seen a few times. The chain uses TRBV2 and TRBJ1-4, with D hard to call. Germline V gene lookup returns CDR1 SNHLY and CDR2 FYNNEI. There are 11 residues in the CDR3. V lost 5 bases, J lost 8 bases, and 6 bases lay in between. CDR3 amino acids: CASSPAEKLFF. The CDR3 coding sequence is TGTGCCAGCAGTCCAGCCGAAAAACTGTTTTTT.